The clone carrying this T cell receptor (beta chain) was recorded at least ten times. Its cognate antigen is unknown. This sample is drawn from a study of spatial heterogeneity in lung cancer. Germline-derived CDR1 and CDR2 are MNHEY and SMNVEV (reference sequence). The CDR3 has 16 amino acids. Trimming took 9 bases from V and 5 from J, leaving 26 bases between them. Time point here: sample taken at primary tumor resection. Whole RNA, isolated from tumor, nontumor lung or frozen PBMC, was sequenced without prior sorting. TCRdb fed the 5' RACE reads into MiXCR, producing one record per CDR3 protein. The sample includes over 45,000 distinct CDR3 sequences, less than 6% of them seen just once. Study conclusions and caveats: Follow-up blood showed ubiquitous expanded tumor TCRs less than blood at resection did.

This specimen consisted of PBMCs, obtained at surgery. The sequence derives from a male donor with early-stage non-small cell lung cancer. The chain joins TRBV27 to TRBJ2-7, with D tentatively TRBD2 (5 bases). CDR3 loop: CASPRKVGARSDEQYF. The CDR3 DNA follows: TGTGCCAGTCCGCGCAAGGTGGGAGCTCGATCCGACGAGCAGTACTTC.